Shown below are 27 T cell receptor beta chains from a single sample sequenced in a study of T-cell reconstitution after alpha-beta-depleted transplantation in children. Construction of the TCRbeta library involved unique molecular identifiers. In TCRdb, the PCR reads were re-called with MiXCR into one record per CDR3 protein. This sample has some 200,000 distinct CDR3 sequences, with approximately 10% found just once. The specimen comprised PBMCs, sampled before TCRalphabeta/CD19-depleted stem cell transplant. The source is a child less than two years old with acute myeloid leukemia, due to receive a stem cell transplant.

The CDR3 region has the DNA TGTGCCAGCAGCTCTATTCCAGGGCCATACGAGCAGTACTTC. Residues: CASSSIPGPYEQYF. The V call is TRBV11-3, the J call TRBJ2-7; a possible D gene is TRBD1 (5 bases). The CDR3 spans 14 residues. Germline CDR1 and CDR2: SGHNT and YENEEA. V was cut by 4 bases and J by 4 bases, with 14 bases left in between.

This clonotype was counted many times. The gene calls are TRBV7-2 and TRBJ2-2, with D possibly matching TRBD2 (6 bases). This CDR3 contains 15 residues. Per the germline V gene, CDR1 is SGHTA and CDR2 is FQGNSA. Trimming left V 0 bases short and J 7 bases short, with 12 bases between. Written as DNA, the CDR3 is TGTGCCAGCAGCTTAGCTCGGAGGGGAGGCGGGGAGCTGTTTTTT. Its protein product is CASSLARRGGGELFF.

Turning to this clonotype: A single base separates this from a much larger clone, so it may be a read error. V gene TRBV20-1 combines with J gene TRBJ2-4; D is uncertain. CDR1 DFQATT and CDR2 SNEGSKA come from the germline V gene (reference sequence). The CDR3 totals 12 residues. The germline V and J ends were trimmed by 3 bases and 9 bases, with 12 bases remaining between them. Written as DNA, the CDR3 is TGCAGTGCTAGTTTCGTGGGAAGCATTCAGTACTTC. Its protein is CSASFVGSIQYF.

This clonotype was detected a few times. This rearrangement joins TRBV4-1 to TRBJ1-5, with D possibly TRBD1 on 5 matching bases. CDR3 length: 18 residues. Germline V lookup: CDR1 MGHRA, CDR2 YSYEKL. Deletions cut 0 bases from V and 0 bases from J, with 15 bases between. The chain's CDR3 is CASSQDPAGRDSNQPQHF. The CDR3 coding sequence is TGCGCCAGCAGCCAAGATCCAGCAGGGCGGGATAGCAATCAGCCCCAGCATTTT.

The V and J genes are TRBV18 and TRBJ2-7; 12 bases line up with TRBD1. Germline CDR1 reads KGHSH; CDR2 reads LQKENI. The CDR3 consists of 14 residues. V lost 3 bases and J lost 6; bases outside the gene matches: 3. The CDR3 nucleotides read TGTGCCAGCTCACCCGGGACAGGGGGCGGCGAGCAGTACTTC. Translated, it gives CASSPGTGGGEQYF.

This chain links TRBV1 with TRBJ2-2; no check of the table's D call, TRBD2, against the DNA was made. TRBV1 is reported as a pseudogene. The length of the CDR3 is 19 residues. CDR3 protein: CTSSQDGIVAGTNTGELFF. The DNA of the CDR3 is TGCACCAGCAGCCAAGATGGGATCGTAGCGGGTACGAACACCGGGGAGCTGTTTTTT.

This clonotype was seen ten or more times. The rearrangement uses TRBV5-1 and TRBJ2-1; 7 bases are shared with TRBD1. V lost 0 bases and J lost 1; bases outside the gene matches: 1. Germline-derived CDR1 and CDR2 are SGHRS and YFSETQ. The CDR3 spans 15 residues. The CDR3 region has the DNA TGCGCCAGCAGCTTGGAGGGACAGTCCTACAATGAGCAGTTCTTC. The encoded protein is CASSLEGQSYNEQFF.

This clonotype was observed many times. The chain combines TRBV24-1 with TRBJ2-1, with D perhaps matching TRBD2 (5 bases). This CDR3 has 13 residues. Trimming removed 6 bases at V and 4 bases at J, with 9 bases between. CDR1 is KGHDR and CDR2 is SFDVKD in the germline V gene. DNA of the CDR3: TGTGCCACCAGTAAGGGAGATTACAATGAGCAGTTCTTC. Protein product: CATSKGDYNEQFF.

This clonotype was counted at least ten times. V is TRBV6-5 and J is TRBJ2-2; D not certain. In germline, CDR1 is MNHEY, CDR2 SVGAGI. This CDR3 is built from 18 residues. V gave up 0 bases and J gave up 0 bases, with 14 bases separating them. The CDR3 coding sequence is TGTGCCAGCAGTTACTCTCCCTCCAACCCGGCGAACACCGGGGAGCTGTTTTTT. Residues: CASSYSPSNPANTGELFF.

This clonotype showed up many times. The chain is built from TRBV24-1 and TRBJ2-1; D remains unclear. Trimming stripped 3 bases from V and 7 bases from J, with 3 bases between. The CDR3 is 11 residues long. Germline values: CDR1 KGHDR, CDR2 SFDVKD. The CDR3 region is CATSDRNEQFF. CDR3 DNA: TGTGCCACCAGTGATCGTAATGAGCAGTTCTTC.

This clonotype was observed at least ten times. The chain joins TRBV11-2 to TRBJ1-2, with TRBD1 matching over 9 bases. J gave up 8 bases and V 5 bases, and 9 bases lay outside the gene matches. The CDR3 extends over 14 amino acids. The germline V gene has CDR1 SGHAT and CDR2 FQNNGV. This CDR3 is CASSSPGTGSGYTF. The CDR3 DNA is TGTGCCAGCAGCAGTCCCGGGACAGGGTCCGGCTACACCTTC.

This clonotype appeared many times. The chain links TRBV3-1 to TRBJ2-7; TRBD2 might be the D (6 bases). Germline V gene data show CDR1 as LGHDT and CDR2 as YNNKEL (reference sequence). V shed 4 bases and J shed 5 bases, with 15 bases lying between them. This CDR3 comprises 14 residues. As DNA, the CDR3 is TGTGCCAGCAGCCGCCCCGGAGGGAGTGACGAGCAGTACTTC. Translation gives CASSRPGGSDEQYF.

This clonotype has at least ten counts. The V gene is TRBV20-1, the J gene TRBJ2-1; no firm D call. There are 10 residues in the CDR3. The germline V and J ends were trimmed by 3 bases and 8 bases, with 5 bases remaining between them. Germline V gene sequence: CDR1 DFQATT, CDR2 SNEGSKA (reference sequence). The CDR3 DNA sequence: TGCAGTGCTAGCAGCGATGAGCAGTTCTTC. Translating gives CSASSDEQFF.

There are many counts of this clonotype. The J gene is TRBJ2-7, the V gene TRBV28; unclear D gene. This CDR3 has 13 amino acids. CDR1 is MDHEN and CDR2 is SYDVKM in the germline V gene. V lost 5 bases and J lost 4, with 12 bases in between. Here the CDR3 reads CASSTFGAYEQYF. CDR3 sequence (DNA): TGTGCCAGCAGTACCTTTGGTGCATACGAGCAGTACTTC.

Points on this clonotype: A read error is possible here, since a much larger clone lies one base away. The chain links TRBV20-1 to TRBJ1-2, with no clear D. The CDR3 length is 13 residues. CDR1 and CDR2 (germline): DFQATT, SNEGSKA (reference sequence). The CDR3 DNA reads TGCAGTGCTAGATGGGCTGCCTCCTATGGCCACACCTTC. Translating it yields CSARWAASYGHTF.

The table lists this clonotype with many counts. Germline and junction disagree at one end, which may indicate a read error. This chain connects TRBV20-1 to TRBJ1-2, with TRBD1 as a possible D gene (5 bases). Germline CDR1 and CDR2: DFQATT and SNEGSKA (reference sequence). The CDR3 totals 17 residues. In DNA, the CDR3 is TGCTGTGCTAGAGATGGCTTATCGGCGCAGGGTGGCTATGGCTACACCTTC. Its protein product is CCARDGLSAQGGYGYTF.

The chain joins TRBV5-5 to TRBJ2-1; the match to TRBD2 covers 14 bases. Germline trimming cut 4 bases from V and 6 bases from J; bases unmatched to any gene: 9. CDR3 length: 17 residues. Germline assignment: CDR1 SGHKS and CDR2 YYEKEE (reference sequence). CDR3 nucleotide sequence: TGTGCCAGCAGCGCGCTTCGGACTAGCGGGAGGTCCAATGAGCAGTTCTTC. It is translated as CASSALRTSGRSNEQFF.

This clonotype was found many times. The chain carries TRBV12-3 or TRBV12-4 and TRBJ2-1, with D unclear. V lost 8 bases to trimming and J lost 0 bases, with 8 bases between them. The CDR3 consists of 13 residues. The CDR3 loop reads CASGQSSYNEQFF. CDR3 DNA sequence: TGTGCCAGCGGGCAATCCTCCTACAATGAGCAGTTCTTC.

This clonotype has at least ten counts. The gene calls are TRBV29-1 and TRBJ2-1; D call uncertain. This CDR3 has 14 amino acids. Between the trimmed V and J ends, which lost 8 bases and 0 bases, there was a span of 14 bases. CDR1 SQVTM and CDR2 ANQGSEA come from the germline V gene. The CDR3 DNA reads TGCAGCTCCCGGGCGTTAAGCTCCTACAATGAGCAGTTCTTC. Translated, it gives CSSRALSSYNEQFF.

At least ten counts were recorded for this clonotype. CDR3 protein: CATIQLRTGNSPLHF. CDR3 nucleotide sequence: TGTGCCACCATACAACTAAGGACTGGGAATTCACCCCTCCACTTT. The chain joins TRBV2 to TRBJ1-6; D remains unclear. Per germline, CDR1 SNHLY and CDR2 FYNNEI. Trimming took 10 bases from V and 7 from J, leaving 20 bases between them. The CDR3 spans 15 residues.

This clonotype was seen ten or more times. This chain links TRBV29-1 with TRBJ1-2; 8 bases match TRBD1. This CDR3 region has 14 residues. V was pared by 6 bases and J by 1 base, with 7 bases of the junction left unmatched. CDR1 and CDR2 (germline): SQVTM, ANQGSEA. In DNA form, the CDR3 reads TGCAGCGTCCCGGGACAGGAGTATAACTATGGCTACACCTTC. Translating it yields CSVPGQEYNYGYTF. The full variable domain, rest sourced from reference TRBV29-1 and TRBJ1-2, is SAVISQKPSRDICQRGTSLTIQCQVDSQVTMMFWYRQQPGQSLTLIATANQGSEATYESGFVIDKFPISRPNLTFSTLTVSNMSPEDSSIYLCSVPGQEYNYGYTFGSGTRLTVV.

Ten or more counts support this clonotype. The chain employs TRBV14 and TRBJ1-1, with D possibly matching TRBD1 (5 bases). Trimming shortened V by 0 bases and J by 4 bases, and 18 bases separated the two germline ends. The CDR3 is 17 amino acids. Germline CDR1 SGHDN, CDR2 FVKESK. In DNA, the CDR3 is TGTGCCAGCAGCCAAGACCGAAAGGGGCGATCATTCACTGAAGCTTTCTTT. Amino acid sequence: CASSQDRKGRSFTEAFF.

The chain joins TRBV3-1 to TRBJ2-7; D is perhaps TRBD2 (6 bases). CDR1 LGHDT and CDR2 YNNKEL come from the germline V gene (reference sequence). The V end lost 2 bases, the J end lost 6 bases, and 14 bases lay between the germline ends. This CDR3 has 14 amino acids. In DNA form, the CDR3 reads TGTGCCAGCAGCCAAAGCAAAGAGGGAGGCGAGCAGTACTTC. Protein: CASSQSKEGGEQYF.

This clonotype was found many times. The J gene is TRBJ2-3, the V gene TRBV11-3; no definite D call. With 5 bases removed from V and 5 bases from J, the gap between germline ends came to 11 bases. CDR1 SGHNT and CDR2 YENEEA come from the germline V gene. The CDR3 is made up of 13 amino acids. The CDR3 here is CASSPMSGDTQYF. The CDR3 nucleotides are TGTGCCAGCAGCCCGATGTCGGGAGATACGCAGTATTTT.

This clonotype came up many times. This chain links TRBV5-1 with TRBJ2-7; tentatively, D is TRBD1 (5 bases). V was clipped by 2 bases and J by 0 bases, with 9 bases between them. The germline gives CDR1 SGHRS, CDR2 YFSETQ. This CDR3 contains 14 residues. The chain's CDR3 is CASSLNTGSYEQYF. CDR3 DNA: TGCGCCAGCAGCTTAAACACAGGCTCCTACGAGCAGTACTTC.

This clonotype was recorded at least ten times. The chain combines TRBV5-1 with TRBJ2-3, with TRBD2 matching over 9 bases. Germline loops: CDR1 SGHRS, CDR2 YFSETQ. The CDR3 totals 15 residues. V lost 0 bases and J lost 6; bases outside the gene matches: 5. CDR3 DNA: TGCGCCAGCAGCTTGGGACTAGCGGACCGGGATACGCAGTATTTT. Amino acid sequence: CASSLGLADRDTQYF. The full variable domain, completed using reference TRBV5-1 and TRBJ2-3, is KAGVTQTPRYLIKTRGQQVTLSCSPISGHRSVSWYQQTPGQGLQFLFEYFSETQRNKGNFPGRFSGRQFSNSRSEMNVSTLELGDSALYLCASSLGLADRDTQYFGPGTRLTVL.

This clonotype was detected many times. This sequence joins TRBV12-3 or TRBV12-4 and TRBJ1-1; D gene ambiguous. The CDR3 is 12 residues long. The V end lost 6 bases, the J end lost 0 bases, and 5 bases lay between the germline ends. The CDR3 here is CASRGMNTEAFF. The CDR3 DNA reads as TGTGCCAGCAGAGGGATGAACACTGAAGCTTTCTTT.